Listed here is a single T cell receptor (beta chain). The antigen remains undetermined. Other nucleotide sequences in the sample specify the same CDR3. The data were taken from a study of OX40 agonist ivuxolimab in advanced cancers. In the study overall: Three patients showed partial responses: one hepatocellular carcinoma and two cutaneous melanoma cases.

With baseline, cycle 4 day 1, and cycle 7 day 1 as timepoints, blood was sampled. Study-level findings and limits: Antigen specificity was not determined for the expanded peripheral T cells. The study observed clonal expansion of CD4+ and CD8+ blood T cells by week 6 at 0.1 to 3.0 mg/kg.

Profiled with immunoSEQ multiplex PCR; TCRdb holds only in-frame clones, not every one. The table records about 17,000 clones, roughly 87% of them present only once. The germline CDR1 and CDR2 sequences are LNHDA and SQIVND (reference sequence). The germline V and J ends were trimmed by 2 bases and 6 bases, with 5 bases remaining between them. The CDR3 covers 12 residues. Sequenced material: CD4+ or CD8+ T cells sorted from blood, taken in a trial of the OX40 agonist ivuxolimab. This chain connects TRBV19 to TRBJ1-5; the D is unclear. The receptor's source is an adult with an advanced solid tumor such as melanoma, head and neck, liver or kidney cancer. The CDR3 sequence: CASSISAQPQHF. The CDR3 nucleotides are TGTGCCAGTAGTATAAGCGCTCAGCCCCAGCATTTT.